Below, 8 T cell receptor beta chains from the same sample are listed, as sequenced in a study of cytomegalovirus exposure and HLA in healthy donors. TCRdb keeps only in-frame clones here, not all; method: immunoSEQ multiplex PCR. The sample lists 300,000 to 400,000 clones, 86% occurring once. Sequenced sample: PBMCs. These receptors were obtained from a woman between 18 and 29 years old in good health and CMV-seronegative.

V usage is TRBV4-1 and J usage is TRBJ1-1; the D is unclear. Germline V gene data show CDR1 as MGHRA and CDR2 as YSYEKL. V lost 0 bases to trimming and J lost 5 bases, with 13 bases between them. The CDR3 spans 15 residues. The CDR3 spells CASSQDGGPRTEAFF. The CDR3 DNA reads as TGCGCCAGCAGCCAAGATGGCGGGCCGAGGACTGAAGCTTTCTTT.

The chain combines TRBV28 with TRBJ1-2; 7 bases are a match to TRBD1. Trimming at V came to 6 bases and at J to 5 bases, leaving 6 bases not matched to a gene. Germline CDR1 reads MDHEN; CDR2 reads SYDVKM. The CDR3 is 13 residues long. CDR3 loop: CASRGTAPYGYTF. The CDR3 region has the DNA TGTGCCAGCAGGGGGACAGCTCCTTATGGCTACACCTTC.

This sequence joins TRBV7-9 and TRBJ1-1; no definite D call. CDR1 is SEHNR and CDR2 is FQNEAQ in the germline V gene (reference sequence). The ends were cut back, 4 bases at V and 8 bases at J, with 17 bases in the middle. The CDR3 is 14 residues long. The CDR3 here is CASSSPAGELEAFF. In DNA form, the CDR3 reads TGTGCCAGCAGCTCCCCCGCCGGGGAGCTGGAAGCTTTCTTT. Full variable domain (outside the CDR3, taken from reference TRBV7-9 and TRBJ1-1): DTGVSQNPRHKITKRGQNVTFRCDPISEHNRLYWYRQTLGQGPEFLTYFQNEAQLEKSRLLSDRFSAERPKGSFSTLEIQRTEQGDSAMYLCASSSPAGELEAFFGQGTRLTVV.

This clone was counted a single time. The chain links TRBV6-5 to TRBJ2-7; D is ambiguous. Germline lookup yields CDR1 MNHEY and CDR2 SVGAGI. This CDR3 is 14 amino acids long. Trimming removed 6 bases at V and 1 base at J, with 13 bases between. CDR3 nucleotide sequence: TGTGCCAGCAGGCTGTCACTTTCATCCTACGAGCAGTACTTC. Protein product: CASRLSLSSYEQYF.

Points on this clone: At the DNA level, this CDR3 is encoded by other sequences in the same sample as well. Written as DNA, the CDR3 is TGTGCCAGCAGTTTGAGTGGCACCGGGGAGCTGTTTTTT. The encoded protein is CASSLSGTGELFF. V is TRBV27 and J is TRBJ2-2, with D unclear. Germline CDR1 and CDR2: MNHEY and SMNVEV (reference sequence). The CDR3 has 13 amino acids. The V end was cut by 3 bases, the J end by 4 bases, with 6 bases between.

This chain joins TRBV11-3 and TRBJ2-1; TRBD2 aligns across 10 bases. Germline values: CDR1 SGHNT, CDR2 YENEEA. The V and J ends lost 1 base and 6 bases, in that order; junction bases with no gene match: 3. The length of the CDR3 is 15 residues. DNA for the CDR3: TGTGCCAGCAGCTTAGTCCGGACTAGCGGCAATGAGCAGTTCTTC. It specifies CASSLVRTSGNEQFF.

The rearrangement links TRBV27 to TRBJ2-1; 10 bases fit TRBD2. The CDR3 is 14 amino acids. V dropped 8 bases and J dropped 6; count of bases not matched to a gene: 7. The germline gives CDR1 MNHEY, CDR2 SMNVEV (reference sequence). The CDR3 loop is CASLSGRGGNEQFF. CDR3 bases: TGTGCCAGCTTGAGCGGGAGGGGCGGCAATGAGCAGTTCTTC.

V gene TRBV19 combines with J gene TRBJ2-1, with 8 bases fitting TRBD2. Germline V gene data show CDR1 as LNHDA and CDR2 as SQIVND (reference sequence). The CDR3 length is 16 residues. Trimming at V came to 6 bases and at J to 4 bases, leaving 11 bases not matched to a gene. CDR3 nucleotide sequence: TGTGCCAGTAGGATCGGGCGGGGGGCCCAATACAATGAGCAGTTCTTC. This translates into CASRIGRGAQYNEQFF.